The 22 T cell receptor beta chains below all came from one sample that was sequenced in a study of cytotoxic CD8 clonotypes in ibrutinib-treated CLL. The protocol was immunoSEQ multiplex PCR, while the TCRdb copy is restricted to in-frame clones and leaves out a portion. The repertoire includes some 63,000 clones, approximately 90% of them detected once, and approximately 3% sits in the top ten. The sample consisted of PBMCs, taken after 12 months of ibrutinib treatment. These receptor sequences come from a human donor with chronic lymphocytic leukemia.

This clone came up once. V is TRBV28 and J is TRBJ2-6; D possibly corresponds to TRBD2 (6 bases). Trimming left V 10 bases short and J 4 bases short, with 14 bases between. CDR3 length: 14 residues. CDR1 is MDHEN, CDR2 SYDVKM, per germline. The CDR3 loop reads CATALAPGANVLTF. CDR3 coding DNA: TGTGCCACCGCACTAGCTCCCGGGGCCAACGTCCTGACTTTC.

The chain has TRBV6-6 and TRBJ1-2, with D perhaps TRBD1 (5 bases). With 0 bases removed from V and 8 bases from J, the gap between germline ends came to 13 bases. The germline V gene has CDR1 MNHNY and CDR2 SVGAGI (reference sequence). The CDR3 contains 14 residues. The CDR3 reads CASSYSGRAEGYTF. For the CDR3, the DNA is TGTGCCAGCAGTTACTCGGGCAGGGCCGAAGGCTACACCTTC.

The chain joins TRBV7-9 to TRBJ1-2, with unresolved D. The CDR3 totals 13 residues. Trimming removed 4 bases at V and 0 bases at J, with 6 bases between. CDR1 SEHNR and CDR2 FQNEAQ come from the germline V gene (reference sequence). The CDR3 protein is CASSSGANYGYTF. CDR3 DNA sequence: TGTGCCAGCAGCTCTGGGGCTAACTATGGCTACACCTTC.

The gene calls are TRBV6-5 and TRBJ2-7, with 9 positions matching TRBD1. CDR3 length equals 14 residues. The junction had 8 bases not matched to a gene; V was cut back by 6 bases and J by 5 bases. From germline, CDR1 is MNHEY and CDR2 SVGAGI. CDR3 in DNA: TGTGCCAGCAGCCTAACAGGGGGCGCCCACGAGCAGTACTTC. This encodes CASSLTGGAHEQYF.

The chain joins TRBV7-9 to TRBJ1-2; D remains ambiguous. CDR1 SEHNR and CDR2 FQNEAQ come from the germline V gene (reference sequence). Trimming removed 3 bases at V and 4 bases at J, with 9 bases between. CDR3 length: 13 amino acids. DNA of the CDR3: TGTGCCAGCAGCTTTTTGGGTGCCTATGGCTACACCTTC. Translation gives CASSFLGAYGYTF.

J is TRBJ1-5 and V is TRBV7-9; no definite D call. Trimming left V 3 bases short and J 0 bases short, with 9 bases between. The CDR3 totals 15 residues. The V gene's germline CDR1 is SEHNR and CDR2 FQNEAQ (reference sequence). The CDR3 DNA reads TGTGCCAGCAGCTTCCAGGATTATAGCAATCAGCCCCAGCATTTT. As protein: CASSFQDYSNQPQHF.

The CDR3 DNA sequence: TGTGCCAGCAGCTTAGATTATTCTAGCTCCTACGAGCAGTACTTC. It specifies CASSLDYSSSYEQYF. This chain connects TRBV11-2 to TRBJ2-7; the D is unclear. Germline V gene data show CDR1 as SGHAT and CDR2 as FQNNGV. The V end was cut by 0 bases, the J end by 0 bases, with 9 bases between. The CDR3 is made up of 15 amino acids.

This chain uses TRBV30 with TRBJ2-1, with D hard to call. V was pared by 3 bases and J by 0 bases, with 9 bases between. Germline values: CDR1 GTSNPN, CDR2 SVGIG (reference sequence). The CDR3 extends over 14 amino acids. The CDR3 protein is CAWRSHISYNEQFF. CDR3 nucleotide sequence: TGTGCCTGGAGGTCACACATCTCCTACAATGAGCAGTTCTTC.

The V gene is TRBV28, the J gene TRBJ1-2; possibly TRBD1 for D (5 bases). Germline lookup yields CDR1 MDHEN and CDR2 SYDVKM. Trimming left V 7 bases short and J 14 bases short, with 23 bases between. The CDR3 consists of 13 residues. CDR3 sequence reads: CASTAGGGDGRTF. CDR3 DNA: TGTGCCAGCACCGCAGGTGGGGGGGATGGCCGTACCTTC.

This chain links TRBV19 with TRBJ2-4; D unresolved. Per germline, CDR1 LNHDA and CDR2 SQIVND (reference sequence). This CDR3 spans 14 amino acids. V was trimmed by 10 bases and J by 1 base, leaving 14 bases between them. In nucleotides, the CDR3 is TGTGCCACCTTTCCCCGACTGGCCAAAAACATTCAGTACTTC. Protein: CATFPRLAKNIQYF.

This clone was detected a few times. The J gene is TRBJ1-2, the V gene TRBV19; D unclear. The V gene lost 1 base and the J gene lost 1 base, with 16 bases spanning the gap. The CDR3 runs 17 residues. Germline lookup yields CDR1 LNHDA and CDR2 SQIVND (reference sequence). The CDR3 DNA reads as TGTGCCAGTAGTATAGGATCCGTTTGGCGGATTAACTATGGCTACACCTTC. Protein product: CASSIGSVWRINYGYTF. The whole variable domain, remainder taken from reference TRBV19 and TRBJ1-2, is DGGITQSPKYLFRKEGQNVTLSCEQNLNHDAMYWYRQDPGQGLRLIYYSQIVNDFQKGDIAEGYSVSREKKESFPLTVTSAQKNPTAFYLCASSIGSVWRINYGYTFGSGTRLTVV.

V gene TRBV4-1 combines with J gene TRBJ1-4, with D unresolved. CDR3 length: 15 amino acids. Germline V gene lookup returns CDR1 MGHRA and CDR2 YSYEKL. Between the trimmed V and J ends, which lost 8 bases and 0 bases, there was a span of 13 bases. CDR3 protein: CASAVGNPTNEKLFF. CDR3 in DNA: TGCGCCAGCGCAGTGGGGAACCCAACTAATGAAAAACTGTTTTTT.

The J gene is TRBJ2-2, the V gene TRBV11-3; 10 positions agree with TRBD1. The CDR3 is made up of 14 amino acids. J gave up 7 bases and V 6 bases, and 5 bases lay outside the gene matches. Germline assignment: CDR1 SGHNT and CDR2 YENEEA. This CDR3 is CASRRDRGIGELFF. CDR3 DNA: TGTGCCAGCAGACGGGACAGGGGTATCGGGGAGCTGTTTTTT.

The gene calls are TRBV11-2 and TRBJ2-3, with TRBD2 identical over 9 bases. This CDR3 has 13 residues. With V trimmed by 2 bases and J by 10 bases, 4 bases remained unmatched. Germline V lookup: CDR1 SGHAT, CDR2 FQNNGV. CDR3 amino acids: CASSLSSGAAQYF. The CDR3 region has the DNA TGTGCCAGCAGCTTATCTAGCGGGGCGGCGCAGTATTTT.

The CDR3 coding sequence is TGTGCCAGCAGCTCCGCAGGGACTCAGTTCCAGCATTTT. It encodes CASSSAGTQFQHF. The chain carries TRBV11-3 and TRBJ1-5, with TRBD1 as a possible D gene (5 bases). V dropped 4 bases and J dropped 12 bases, with 16 bases sitting between them. This CDR3 contains 13 residues. Germline CDR1 and CDR2: SGHNT and YENEEA.

J is TRBJ2-4 and V is TRBV28, with D tentatively TRBD1 or TRBD2 (7 bases each). CDR1 is MDHEN and CDR2 is SYDVKM in the germline V gene. V shed 11 bases and J shed 1 base, with 15 bases lying between them. There are 14 residues in the CDR3. The DNA of the CDR3 is TGTGCCGGGAGGGGGCTAATCGCCAAAAACATTCAGTACTTC. Protein sequence: CAGRGLIAKNIQYF.

The gene calls are TRBV9 and TRBJ1-2; 9 bases align to TRBD1. V was clipped by 0 bases and J by 4 bases; unmatched bases: 4. The CDR3 sequence is 15 residues long. The germline V gene has CDR1 SGDLS and CDR2 YYNGEE. CDR3 sequence (DNA): TGTGCCAGCAGCGTAGCCGGGGGACAGGGCTATGGCTACACCTTC. It translates to CASSVAGGQGYGYTF.

The chain employs TRBV19 and TRBJ2-7; TRBD1 matches at 8 bases. V gave up 8 bases and J gave up 3 bases; unmatched junction bases: 9. Per the germline V gene, CDR1 is LNHDA and CDR2 is SQIVND (reference sequence). The CDR3 is made up of 14 amino acids. In DNA, the CDR3 is TGTGCCAGTGGAGAAGGACAGGGATTCTACGAGCAGTACTTC. It yields the protein CASGEGQGFYEQYF.

The count of this clone is one. The chain carries TRBV11-2 and TRBJ1-3, with D hard to call. V gave up 5 bases and J gave up 2 bases, with 13 bases separating them. From germline, CDR1 is SGHAT and CDR2 FQNNGV. The CDR3 extends over 15 amino acids. Here the CDR3 DNA reads TGTGCCAGCAGCCCAGATGCGGGTACTGGAAACACCATATATTTT. It specifies CASSPDAGTGNTIYF.

This chain connects TRBV18 to TRBJ1-2; TRBD1 matches 8 bases. After removal of 0 bases from V and 1 base from J, the junction contained 4 bases not matched to a gene. Germline values: CDR1 KGHSH, CDR2 LQKENI. The length of the CDR3 is 16 residues. The CDR3 here is CASSPPTGADNYGYTF. The CDR3 nucleotides are TGTGCCAGCTCACCACCGACAGGGGCTGATAACTATGGCTACACCTTC.

Here the CDR3 DNA reads TGCGCGGGACTAACCTACAATGAGCAGTTCTTC. As protein: CAGLTYNEQFF. This chain joins TRBV20-1 and TRBJ2-1; 7 positions agree with TRBD2. This CDR3 spans 11 amino acids. Germline V gene lookup returns CDR1 DFQATT and CDR2 SNEGSKA (reference sequence).

V gene TRBV11-1 combines with J gene TRBJ2-7; possibly TRBD1 or TRBD2 for D (5 bases each). V was shortened by 1 base and J by 6 bases, with 7 bases between the two germline ends. The CDR3 runs to 12 residues. Germline CDR1 SGHAT, CDR2 FQDESV (reference sequence). The CDR3: CASSLGGGEQYF. The CDR3 coding sequence is TGTGCCAGCAGCTTAGGTGGGGGCGAGCAGTACTTC.